This T cell receptor (beta chain) was documented in a study of cytomegalovirus exposure and HLA in healthy donors. As to this clone: As yet, its antigen is unknown.

Study outcomes and limitations: The CMV antigen specificity of a few CMV-associated chains was confirmed through in vitro analysis. TCR clusters originating in the first cohort tended to co-occur in the approximately 120 validation repertoires, according to a later analysis. Most TCR sequences were seen very rarely across donors, but some public TCRs occurred in many.

Using immunoSEQ multiplex PCR, the repertoire was profiled, and TCRdb retains in-frame clones only, with some absent. The repertoire holds roughly 75,000 clones, approximately 80% seen once, with 2.5% to 3.5% in the top ten. The CDR3 runs to 14 residues. The V and J ends lost 5 bases and 8 bases respectively, with 16 bases between them. The sequence was obtained from a man aged 25-45 years in good health and CMV-seronegative. The V gene is TRBV23-1, the J gene TRBJ2-1; tentatively, D is TRBD1 (6 bases). TRBV23-1 is treated as an ORF (open reading frame) with a function not yet certain. Specimen: PBMCs. CDR3 DNA: TGCGCCAGCAGTGCGACAGGTAGGACCGATGAGCAGTTCTTC. As protein: CASSATGRTDEQFF.